This T cell receptor (beta chain) was captured in a study of T cell responses to AZD1222 COVID-19 vaccine. Overall study: Second-dose intervals of approximately 4 or approximately 12 weeks were pooled.

General study results and limits: The donor group comprised mostly white British people and more females; the analysis possibly underestimated clonal diversity. Nearly half of spike-specific TCRs reportedly go after variant regions that carry no mutations.

About this clone: Its antigen is still unknown.

The table came from immunoSEQ multiplex PCR; TCRdb's copy has only in-frame clones and leaves some out. Of some 120,000 clones listed, about nine tenths are singletons. This sequence originates from an adult in good health. The input for sequencing was peripheral blood, taken on day 0 of AZD1222 vaccination.

CDR3 bases: TGCGCCAGCAGCACAAGACAGGGCACAGATACGCAGTATTTT. This codes for CASSTRQGTDTQYF. This chain uses TRBV5-1 with TRBJ2-3; D might be TRBD1 (6 bases). This CDR3 comprises 14 residues. CDR1 is SGHRS and CDR2 is YFSETQ in the germline V gene. The V and J ends lost 4 bases and 1 base respectively, with 10 bases between them.